This T cell receptor beta chain was sequenced during a study of T cell responses to AZD1222 COVID-19 vaccine. A note on this clone: What it recognizes is unknown.

The V segment lost 0 bases and the J segment 8 bases; nucleotides outside the gene matches: 7. This CDR3 has 14 amino acids. Germline V gene data show CDR1 as SGHNT and CDR2 as YYREEE (reference sequence). The study, taken as a whole, reports: Unmutated variant regions are reportedly the target of nearly half of TCRs that are spike-specific.

The protocol was immunoSEQ multiplex PCR, while the TCRdb copy is restricted to in-frame clones and leaves out a portion. The repertoire holds around 200,000 clones, about 93% seen once, with 1% in the top ten. The clonotype originates from an adult who received the MenACWY meningococcal vaccine as a control. Sequenced material: peripheral blood, taken 28 days after the second dose of the MenACWY control vaccine. V and J are TRBV5-4 and TRBJ1-1; TRBD1 agrees at 7 bases. The CDR3 DNA is TGTGCCAGCAGCTTGGGACAGGGTGTCGGGGAAGCTTTCTTT. Amino acids: CASSLGQGVGEAFF.